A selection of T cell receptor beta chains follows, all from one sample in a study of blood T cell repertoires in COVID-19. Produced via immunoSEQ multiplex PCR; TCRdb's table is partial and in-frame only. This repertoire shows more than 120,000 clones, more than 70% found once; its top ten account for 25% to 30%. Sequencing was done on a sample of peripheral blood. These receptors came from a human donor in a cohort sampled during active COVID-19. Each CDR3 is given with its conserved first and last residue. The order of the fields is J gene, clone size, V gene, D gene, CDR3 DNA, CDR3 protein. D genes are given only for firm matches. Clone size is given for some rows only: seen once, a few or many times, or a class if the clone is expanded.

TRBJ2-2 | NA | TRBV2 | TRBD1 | TGTGCCAGCAAAGGACAGGGAGGCACCGGGGAGCTGTTTTTT | CASKGQGGTGELFF
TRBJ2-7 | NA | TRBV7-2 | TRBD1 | TGTGCCAGCAGCTTTACAGGGGCCTACGAGCAGTACTTC | CASSFTGAYEQYF
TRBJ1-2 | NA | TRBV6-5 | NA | TGTGCCAGCAGGGGGGGGACGAACTATGGCTACACCTTC | CASRGGTNYGYTF
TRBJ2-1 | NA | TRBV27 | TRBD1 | TGTGCCAGCAGCTACACCGGGACAGCCCCTCAGGGTGAGCAGTTCTTC | CASSYTGTAPQGEQFF
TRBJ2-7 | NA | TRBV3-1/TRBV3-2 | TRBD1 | TGTGCCAGCAGCCAAGAATTAACAGGGGGCGACGAGCAGTACTTC | CASSQELTGGDEQYF
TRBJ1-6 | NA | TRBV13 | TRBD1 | TGTGCCAGCAGCTCCAGTGGGACAGGGAACTATAATTCACCCCTCCACTTT | CASSSSGTGNYNSPLHF
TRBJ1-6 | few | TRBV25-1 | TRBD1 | TGTGCCAGCAGTGAATTAGGGACAGGGCTAAATTCACCCCTCCACTTT | CASSELGTGLNSPLHF
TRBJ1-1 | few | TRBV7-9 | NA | TGTGCCAGCAGCCAGGGGCAGGGGAACACTGAAGCTTTCTTT | CASSQGQGNTEAFF
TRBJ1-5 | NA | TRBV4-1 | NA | TGCGCCAGCAGCCCCTATAACGGTATCAATCAGCCCCAGCATTTT | CASSPYNGINQPQHF
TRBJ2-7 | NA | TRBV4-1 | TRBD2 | TGCGCCAGCAGCCAAGACCGGACTAGCGGGGGGTACGAGCAGTACTTC | CASSQDRTSGGYEQYF
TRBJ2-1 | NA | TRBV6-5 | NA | TGTGCCAGCAGACCCCAGGGGTATTATGCAATCGAGCAGTTCTTC | CASRPQGYYAIEQFF
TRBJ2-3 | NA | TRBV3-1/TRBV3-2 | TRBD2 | TGTGCCAGCAGCCAAGACGGGGGGGCCCGGGATACGCAGTATTTT | CASSQDGGARDTQYF
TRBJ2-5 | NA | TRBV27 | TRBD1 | TGTGCCAGCAGTCCAGGACAGGGCCAAGAGACCCAGTACTTC | CASSPGQGQETQYF
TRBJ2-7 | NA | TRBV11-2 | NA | TGTGCCAGCAGCTTAGACACGGTTGGGGCCGAGCAGTACTTC | CASSLDTVGAEQYF
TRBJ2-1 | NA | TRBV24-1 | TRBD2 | TGTGCCACCAGTGATTTGGCGGGGGGGTCCTACAATGAGCAGTTCTTC | CATSDLAGGSYNEQFF
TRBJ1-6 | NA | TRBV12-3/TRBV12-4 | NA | TGTGCCAGCAGTTCCCTCGGTTCACCCCTCCACTTT | CASSSLGSPLHF
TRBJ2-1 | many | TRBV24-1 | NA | TGTGCCACCAGTGATGCCCCCCGAGCGGAGCAGTTCTTC | CATSDAPRAEQFF
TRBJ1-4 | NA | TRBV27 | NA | TGTGCCAGCAGTGGAGGGACCGACGAAAAACTGTTTTTT | CASSGGTDEKLFF
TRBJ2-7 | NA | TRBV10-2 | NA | TGCGCCAGCAGTGGGGGCATTACACCAGGCTACGAGCAGTACTTC | CASSGGITPGYEQYF
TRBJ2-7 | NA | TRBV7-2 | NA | TGTGCCAGCAGCTTCGGTACCGGGGGGCTCTTACCCTACGAGCAGTACTTC | CASSFGTGGLLPYEQYF
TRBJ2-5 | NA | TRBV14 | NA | TGTGCCAGCAGCCATAGGGGAGGCGGAGAGACCCAGTACTTC | CASSHRGGGETQYF
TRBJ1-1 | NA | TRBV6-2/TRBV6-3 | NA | TGTGCCAGCAGTTACCCCTCAGGGACTGAAGCTTTCTTT | CASSYPSGTEAFF
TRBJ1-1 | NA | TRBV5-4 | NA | TGTGCCAGCAGCCCGGCACCGGGGGAGGGCACTGAAGCTTTCTTT | CASSPAPGEGTEAFF
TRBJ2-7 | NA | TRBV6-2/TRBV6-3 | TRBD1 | TGTGCCAGCAGTTACACAGGGGGCCCCTACGAGCAGTACTTC | CASSYTGGPYEQYF
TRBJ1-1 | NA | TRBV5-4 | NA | TGTGCCAGCAGCTTGTACGGTGAAGCTTTCTTT | CASSLYGEAFF
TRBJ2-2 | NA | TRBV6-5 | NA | TGTGCCAGCAGGGGGGGAGGCACCGGGGAGCTGTTTTTT | CASRGGGTGELFF
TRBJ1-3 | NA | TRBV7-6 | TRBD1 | TGTGCCAGCAGCTTGGGTCAGGGGGCTGGAAACACCATATATTTT | CASSLGQGAGNTIYF
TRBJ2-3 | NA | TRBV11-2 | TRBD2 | TGTGCCAGCAGTTTCGGACTAGCGGGGGGAACAGATACGCAGTATTTT | CASSFGLAGGTDTQYF
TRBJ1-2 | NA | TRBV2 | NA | TGTGCCAGTACGACCGGGGGGGACTATGGCTACACCTTC | CASTTGGDYGYTF
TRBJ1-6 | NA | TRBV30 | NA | TGTGCCTGGAGTGTACGTGTAGACTCCTATAATTCACCCCTCCACTTT | CAWSVRVDSYNSPLHF
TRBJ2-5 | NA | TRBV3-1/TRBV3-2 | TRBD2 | TGTGCCAGCAGCCCGTACCGGGCTAGCGGGTCCGAGGAGACCCAGTACTTC | CASSPYRASGSEETQYF
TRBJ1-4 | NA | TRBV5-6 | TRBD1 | TGTGCCAGCAGGCGACAGGGTAGAGCTGAAAAACTGTTTTTT | CASRRQGRAEKLFF
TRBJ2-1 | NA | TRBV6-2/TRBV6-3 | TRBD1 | TGTGCCAGCAGTGTCCAGGGGGCTCGCAATGAGCAGTTCTTC | CASSVQGARNEQFF
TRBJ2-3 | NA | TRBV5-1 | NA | TGCGCCAGCAGCTTGGCGGAGAGCACAGATACGCAGTATTTT | CASSLAESTDTQYF
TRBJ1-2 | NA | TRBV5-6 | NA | TGTGCCAGCAGCTTGAGCAGGATCTATGGCTACACCTTC | CASSLSRIYGYTF
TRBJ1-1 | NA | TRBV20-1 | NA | TGCAGTGCTAGAGATAAAACTGAAGCTTTCTTT | CSARDKTEAFF
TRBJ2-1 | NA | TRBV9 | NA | TGTGCCAGCAGAGGGGATGAGCAGTTCTTC | CASRGDEQFF
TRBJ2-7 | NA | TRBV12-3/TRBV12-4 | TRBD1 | TGTGCCAGCAGTAATACCCAGGGGGCCGCGCAGTACTTC | CASSNTQGAAQYF
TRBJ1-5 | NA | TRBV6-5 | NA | TGTGCCAGCAGCCCCCGCGGCACCCAGCCCCAGCATTTT | CASSPRGTQPQHF
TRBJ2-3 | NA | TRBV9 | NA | TGTGCCAGCACCCGGGGGAATGGGATCGCAGATACGCAGTATTTT | CASTRGNGIADTQYF
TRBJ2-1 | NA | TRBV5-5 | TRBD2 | TGTGCCAGCAGCTTGGATCTAGCGGGGGAGCAGTTCTTC | CASSLDLAGEQFF
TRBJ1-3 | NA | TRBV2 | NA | TGTGCCAGCAGTTCACAGGGCGCTGGAAACACCATATATTTT | CASSSQGAGNTIYF
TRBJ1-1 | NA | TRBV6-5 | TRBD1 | TGTGCCAGCAGTCGGGACAGTTTCGAAGCTTTCTTT | CASSRDSFEAFF
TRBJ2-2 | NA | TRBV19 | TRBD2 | TGTGCCAGTAGTATAAGGACGGGGGGGCCCTCCGGGGAGCTGTTTTTT | CASSIRTGGPSGELFF
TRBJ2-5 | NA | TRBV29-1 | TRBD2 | TGCAGCGTTGGTGGCGGGGGGGCGGAGACCCAGTACTTC | CSVGGGGAETQYF
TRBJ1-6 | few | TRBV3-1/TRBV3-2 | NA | TGTGCCAGCAGCCAAGAAGTACGGGTTTCACCCCTCCACTTT | CASSQEVRVSPLHF
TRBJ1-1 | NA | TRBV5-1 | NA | TGCGCCAGCAGCATGGACCGGTTCACTGAAGCTTTCTTT | CASSMDRFTEAFF